This TCR beta chain appears in the sequencing data of a study of OX40 agonist ivuxolimab in advanced cancers. The CDR3 has 17 residues. Trimming left V 0 bases short and J 8 bases short, with 22 bases between. Germline V gives CDR1 LGHNA, CDR2 YNFKEQ. Assay: immunoSEQ multiplex PCR; the TCRdb copy retains only in-frame clones and omits some. Of about 110,000 clones detected, approximately 89% appear once; the ten largest clones hold under 0.85%. The chain has TRBV4-2 and TRBJ1-2; maybe TRBD1 (6 bases). The origin of this receptor is an adult with an advanced solid tumor such as melanoma, head and neck, liver or kidney cancer. This specimen was CD4+ or CD8+ T cells sorted from blood, taken in a trial of the OX40 agonist ivuxolimab. In nucleotides, the CDR3 is TGTGCCAGCAGCCAAGATCTAGGGGGACGGGGTACGGCCGGCTACACCTTC. Amino acids: CASSQDLGGRGTAGYTF.